Following are 19 T cell receptor beta chains from one sample sequenced in a study of blood T cell repertoires in COVID-19. Libraries were prepared by immunoSEQ multiplex PCR; TCRdb keeps only in-frame clonotypes and omits some of them. The table shows 71,000 or so clones, with 80% to 90% occurring only once. The specimen sequenced was peripheral blood. Source of these receptors: a man aged 50 to 59 with active COVID-19.

The V and J genes are TRBV5-4 and TRBJ2-5, with 14 bases fitting TRBD2. The CDR3 spans 15 residues. Trimming removed 4 bases from V and 9 bases from J; junction bases left unmatched: 8. Germline V gene lookup returns CDR1 SGHNT and CDR2 YYREEE (reference sequence). DNA for the CDR3: TGTGCCAGCAGCCGGACTAGCGGGGGGCTACGGGCCCAGTACTTC. Its translation: CASSRTSGGLRAQYF.

In this sample, this clone turned up once. This chain uses TRBV7-9 with TRBJ1-1, with 10 nucleotides matching TRBD1. V dropped 4 bases and J dropped 11; count of bases not matched to a gene: 10. The CDR3 runs 14 residues. Germline CDR1 is SEHNR and CDR2 is FQNEAQ (reference sequence). The CDR3 region has the DNA TGTGCCAGCAGCTCACCCGGACAGGGGGTTATGGCTTTCTTT. Translating gives CASSSPGQGVMAFF.

The J gene is TRBJ1-4, the V gene TRBV4-2; D might be TRBD1 (6 bases). The CDR3 has 16 amino acids. Germline V gene data show CDR1 as LGHNA and CDR2 as YNFKEQ. The V gene lost 1 base and the J gene lost 4 bases, with 13 bases spanning the gap. In nucleotides, the CDR3 is TGTGCCAGCAGCCAAGCCCCGGGACAAATTAATGAAAAACTGTTTTTT. Protein product: CASSQAPGQINEKLFF.

This chain connects TRBV2 to TRBJ1-6; TRBD1 might be the D (6 bases). Looked up from germline, CDR1 is SNHLY and CDR2 is FYNNEI. This CDR3 has 12 amino acids. V lost 6 bases, J lost 14 bases, and 14 bases lay in between. The CDR3 here is CASRKQGGALHF. The DNA for the CDR3 is TGTGCCAGCAGGAAACAGGGTGGGGCCCTCCACTTT.

The J gene is TRBJ1-2, the V gene TRBV6-2 or TRBV6-3, with D perhaps TRBD1 (5 bases). V lost 6 bases and J lost 1, with 12 bases in between. There are 14 residues in the CDR3. CDR1 is MNHEY and CDR2 is SVGEGT in the germline V gene. For the CDR3, the DNA is TGTGCCAGCAGCCTCGGACATCTTAACTATGGCTACACCTTC. Amino acid sequence: CASSLGHLNYGYTF.

The chain carries TRBV28 and TRBJ1-3, with 7 bases that match TRBD1. CDR3 length equals 16 residues. J gave up 4 bases and V 7 bases, and 13 bases lay outside the gene matches. From germline, CDR1 is MDHEN and CDR2 SYDVKM. The CDR3 loop is CASNPQPRTGGNTIYF. The CDR3 DNA follows: TGTGCCAGCAACCCACAACCGAGGACAGGCGGAAACACCATATATTTT. The whole variable domain, remainder taken from reference TRBV28 and TRBJ1-3, is DVKVTQSSRYLVKRTGEKVFLECVQDMDHENMFWYRQDPGLGLRLIYFSYDVKMKEKGDIPEGYSVSREKKERFSLILESASTNQTSMYLCASNPQPRTGGNTIYFGEGSWLTVV.

The rearrangement joins TRBV6-2 or TRBV6-3 to TRBJ2-3, with 12 bases lining up with TRBD2. The germline CDR1 and CDR2 sequences are MNHEY and SVGEGT. V was clipped by 0 bases and J by 8 bases; unmatched bases: 6. This CDR3 has 16 residues. The CDR3 nucleotides read TGTGCCAGCAGTTACTCGGCTAGCGGGGGGGCTGCTACGCAGTATTTT. Translated: CASSYSASGGAATQYF.

This clone was picked up one time. This sequence joins TRBV2 and TRBJ1-2; D is unresolved. Looked up from germline, CDR1 is SNHLY and CDR2 is FYNNEI. CDR3 length: 13 residues. Trimming removed 3 bases from V and 4 bases from J, with 9 bases in between. The CDR3 protein is CASSDEQLYGYTF. Here the CDR3 DNA reads TGTGCCAGCAGTGACGAACAGCTCTATGGCTACACCTTC.

The chain has TRBV15 and TRBJ2-2; a possible D gene is TRBD1 (5 bases). Trimming removed 7 bases from V and 4 bases from J, with 13 bases in between. The germline V gene encodes CDR1 LNHNV and CDR2 YYDKDF (reference sequence). The CDR3 is made up of 14 amino acids. Written as DNA, the CDR3 is TGTGCCACCAACACGGCAGGGCCCACCGGGGAGCTGTTTTTT. It codes for CATNTAGPTGELFF.

This chain connects TRBV7-2 to TRBJ1-1, with D uncertain. CDR1 SGHTA and CDR2 FQGNSA come from the germline V gene. The CDR3 extends over 14 amino acids. V shed 5 bases and J shed 6 bases, with 16 bases lying between them. The CDR3: CASSEYVSGPEAFF. CDR3 DNA sequence: TGTGCCAGCAGCGAGTACGTGAGCGGCCCTGAAGCTTTCTTT.

This chain connects TRBV7-2 to TRBJ2-2, with a weak D call TRBD1 (6 bases). Per the germline V gene, CDR1 is SGHTA and CDR2 is FQGNSA. This CDR3 has 16 amino acids. Trimming stripped 5 bases from V and 4 bases from J, with 17 bases between. This CDR3 reads CASSVDVRGSTGELFF. The CDR3, as DNA: TGTGCCAGCAGCGTGGACGTCAGGGGTAGCACCGGGGAGCTGTTTTTT.

This chain uses TRBV7-2 with TRBJ2-1; D not resolved. V shed 3 bases and J shed 5 bases, with 8 bases lying between them. There are 13 residues in the CDR3. Germline V gene data show CDR1 as SGHTA and CDR2 as FQGNSA. CDR3 in amino acids: CASSFPNDNEQFF. As DNA, the CDR3 is TGTGCCAGCAGCTTCCCTAATGACAATGAGCAGTTCTTC.

V gene TRBV5-4 combines with J gene TRBJ2-1; possible D gene TRBD2, 6 bases. The V gene lost 5 bases and the J gene lost 6 bases, with 18 bases spanning the gap. The CDR3 sequence is 15 residues long. Germline values: CDR1 SGHNT, CDR2 YYREEE (reference sequence). CDR3: CASSLGTSRGNEQFF. The CDR3 DNA sequence: TGTGCCAGCAGTTTAGGGACTTCCCGAGGCAATGAGCAGTTCTTC.

This chain connects TRBV6-2 or TRBV6-3 to TRBJ2-7, with TRBD2 matching 7 bases. Looked up from germline, CDR1 is MNHEY and CDR2 is SVGEGT. The CDR3 is made up of 17 amino acids. V shed 5 bases, J shed 6 bases, and the junction held 19 bases outside the gene matches. CDR3 bases: TGTGCCAGCAGTCCACCCGTATCCGGACTAGGATTCAGCGAGCAGTACTTC. This gives the protein CASSPPVSGLGFSEQYF.

The chain has TRBV14 and TRBJ2-2, with TRBD2 matching over 7 bases. The CDR3 extends over 15 amino acids. Germline CDR1 reads SGHDN; CDR2 reads FVKESK. Germline trimming cut 1 base from V and 3 bases from J; bases unmatched to any gene: 2. The chain's CDR3 is CASSQAGRDTGELFF. CDR3 DNA sequence: TGTGCCAGCAGCCAAGCGGGGAGGGACACCGGGGAGCTGTTTTTT.

The chain couples TRBV6-1 to TRBJ2-5; the match to TRBD2 covers 14 bases. Germline V gives CDR1 MNHNS, CDR2 SASEGT. The CDR3 is 17 residues long. V gave up 2 bases and J gave up 4 bases; unmatched junction bases: 6. CDR3 protein: CASSETFGLAGGETQYF. CDR3 DNA: TGTGCCAGCAGTGAAACCTTCGGACTAGCGGGAGGAGAGACCCAGTACTTC.

This rearrangement joins TRBV19 to TRBJ2-7; D not certain. Germline V lookup: CDR1 LNHDA, CDR2 SQIVND (reference sequence). This CDR3 has 16 residues. With 1 base removed from V and 0 bases from J, the gap between germline ends came to 13 bases. The CDR3 loop is CASSIGGQAPSYEQYF. The CDR3 region has the DNA TGTGCCAGTAGTATAGGTGGGCAGGCCCCCTCCTACGAGCAGTACTTC. Full variable domain (missing parts from reference TRBV19 and TRBJ2-7): DGGITQSPKYLFRKEGQNVTLSCEQNLNHDAMYWYRQDPGQGLRLIYYSQIVNDFQKGDIAEGYSVSREKKESFPLTVTSAQKNPTAFYLCASSIGGQAPSYEQYFGPGTRLTVT.

The gene calls are TRBV6-5 and TRBJ1-2; D gene ambiguous. The V gene's germline CDR1 is MNHEY and CDR2 SVGAGI. Trimming cost V 5 bases and J 7 bases, with 8 bases left between them. The CDR3 has 11 residues. The CDR3 bases are TGTGCCAGCAGTCCCCCTCCTGGCTACACCTTC. It is translated as CASSPPPGYTF.

This clone appeared a single time. The V and J genes are TRBV7-2 and TRBJ1-4, with TRBD1 as a possible D gene (5 bases). Looked up from germline, CDR1 is SGHTA and CDR2 is FQGNSA. This CDR3 has 14 residues. Deletions cut 7 bases from V and 4 bases from J, with 13 bases between. CDR3 in amino acids: CASKAGQGNEKLFF. As DNA, the CDR3 is TGTGCCAGCAAGGCGGGGCAGGGTAATGAAAAACTGTTTTTT.